One sample yielded the 15 T cell receptor beta chains listed below, sequenced in a study of cytomegalovirus exposure and HLA in healthy donors. TCRdb's copy holds only in-frame clones and misses some; the assay was immunoSEQ multiplex PCR. The sample comprises approximately 150,000 clones, about 89% of which are singletons, and 3% to 3.5% rests with the top ten. What was sequenced was PBMCs. The receptors come from a woman younger than 30 in good health and CMV-seropositive.

V and J are TRBV2 and TRBJ2-7; TRBD2 might be the D (6 bases). The germline V and J ends were trimmed by 3 bases and 4 bases, with 16 bases remaining between them. Germline lookup yields CDR1 SNHLY and CDR2 FYNNEI. The CDR3 runs to 15 residues. For the CDR3, the DNA is TGTGCCAGCAGTGAGGAGGGGCGCGGAGTTTACGAGCAGTACTTC. Translation: CASSEEGRGVYEQYF.

This chain joins TRBV6-1 and TRBJ2-5; TRBD1 aligns across 7 bases. V lost 4 bases to trimming and J lost 5 bases; unmatched junction nucleotides: 7. Germline assignment: CDR1 MNHNS and CDR2 SASEGT. The length of the CDR3 is 14 residues. The CDR3 nucleotides are TGTGCCAGCAGTGGCCAACAGGGGAAGGAGACCCAGTACTTC. Its protein is CASSGQQGKETQYF.

This chain joins TRBV12-5 and TRBJ2-5; 7 bases align to TRBD2. Germline V gene sequence: CDR1 LGHNT, CDR2 FRNRAP. CDR3 size: 15 residues. Germline trimming cut 2 bases from V and 5 bases from J; bases unmatched to any gene: 8. CDR3 sequence (DNA): TGTGCTAGTGGTTTGTACGGGAGGACCGCGGAGACCCAGTACTTC. It encodes CASGLYGRTAETQYF.

J is TRBJ2-1 and V is TRBV6-6; possibly TRBD2 for D (6 bases). The length of the CDR3 is 12 residues. Per the germline V gene, CDR1 is MNHNY and CDR2 is SVGAGI (reference sequence). Trimming shortened V by 6 bases and J by 5 bases, and 8 bases separated the two germline ends. The CDR3 sequence: CASSRTNNEQFF. CDR3 coding DNA: TGTGCCAGCAGCCGGACTAACAATGAGCAGTTCTTC.

The chain has TRBV6-5 and TRBJ2-7; 8 bases align to TRBD1. CDR1 is MNHEY, CDR2 SVGAGI, per germline. The CDR3 is 13 amino acids. The trim removed 8 bases at V and 4 bases at J, leaving 7 bases unmatched. CDR3 nucleotide sequence: TGTGCCAGCCGTGGACAGGGATTGTACGAGCAGTACTTC. It specifies CASRGQGLYEQYF.

V and J are TRBV27 and TRBJ2-7; 7 bases are a match to TRBD1. The J segment lost 3 bases and the V segment lost 7 bases, leaving 9 bases of the junction unmatched. The germline V gene encodes CDR1 MNHEY and CDR2 SMNVEV (reference sequence). The CDR3 runs to 14 residues. The CDR3 region has the DNA TGTGCCAGCAACAGACAGGGTGGGCTCTACGAGCAGTACTTC. Protein product: CASNRQGGLYEQYF.

This chain joins TRBV5-6 and TRBJ1-2; 7 bases agree with TRBD1. The J segment lost 3 bases and the V segment lost 4 bases, leaving 3 bases of the junction unmatched. The germline gives CDR1 SGHDT, CDR2 YYEEEE. This CDR3 has 13 residues. The CDR3 nucleotides are TGTGCCAGCAGCCGAGGGACAGACTATGGCTACACCTTC. Residues: CASSRGTDYGYTF. The variable domain in full, completed from reference TRBV5-6 and TRBJ1-2, reads DAGVTQSPTHLIKTRGQQVTLRCSPKSGHDTVSWYQQALGQGPQFIFQYYEEEERQRGNFPDRFSGHQFPNYSSELNVNALLLGDSALYLCASSRGTDYGYTFGSGTRLTVV.

The chain is built from TRBV7-9 and TRBJ1-4, with TRBD1 identical over 7 bases. With V trimmed by 3 bases and J by 8 bases, 9 bases remained unmatched. There are 15 residues in the CDR3. Germline values: CDR1 SEHNR, CDR2 FQNEAQ (reference sequence). The CDR3 loop is CASSLEGRGYEKLFF. Written as DNA, the CDR3 is TGTGCCAGCAGCTTGGAAGGCAGGGGGTACGAAAAACTGTTTTTT.

A remark on this clone: Compared with germline, one end of the junction differs, possibly owing to a read error. V gene TRBV18 combines with J gene TRBJ1-1; D is possibly TRBD1 (5 bases). This CDR3 comprises 14 residues. Germline assignment: CDR1 KGHSH and CDR2 LQKENI. The CDR3 bases are TGTGCCAGCTCACCAATCGCAGGGAACCCTGAAGCTTTCTTT. Translation gives CASSPIAGNPEAFF.

J is TRBJ1-1 and V is TRBV27; D is ambiguous. Trimming removed 3 bases at V and 6 bases at J, with 11 bases between. This CDR3 spans 13 amino acids. Germline lookup yields CDR1 MNHEY and CDR2 SMNVEV (reference sequence). The CDR3 spells CASSLHLPAEAFF. CDR3 DNA: TGTGCCAGCAGTTTGCATCTCCCGGCTGAAGCTTTCTTT.

The V and J genes are TRBV15 and TRBJ1-1; D not certain. Trimming took off 1 base at V and 1 base at J, with 10 bases between the two ends. The CDR3 loop spans 15 amino acids. Germline CDR1 reads LNHNV; CDR2 reads YYDKDF (reference sequence). The CDR3 reads CATSRVRETNTEAFF. CDR3 sequence (DNA): TGTGCCACCAGCAGAGTAAGAGAAACGAACACTGAAGCTTTCTTT.

The chain combines TRBV28 with TRBJ1-1, with no clear D. This CDR3 region has 14 residues. The ends were cut back, 6 bases at V and 0 bases at J, with 11 bases in the middle. The germline V gene encodes CDR1 MDHEN and CDR2 SYDVKM. The CDR3 is CASSLQYMNTEAFF. CDR3 nucleotides: TGTGCCAGCAGCTTACAGTACATGAACACTGAAGCTTTCTTT.

The table lists this clone with a few counts. The V and J genes are TRBV5-1 and TRBJ1-2, with TRBD1 identical over 9 bases. CDR1 is SGHRS, CDR2 YFSETQ, per germline. The V and J ends lost 0 bases and 0 bases, in that order; junction bases with no gene match: 9. CDR3 length: 18 residues. Here the CDR3 DNA reads TGCGCCAGCAGCTTGGGAAGGGACAGGGAACTTTCTAACTATGGCTACACCTTC. This encodes CASSLGRDRELSNYGYTF. Together with reference TRBV5-1 and TRBJ1-2, the CDR3 gives the full variable domain: KAGVTQTPRYLIKTRGQQVTLSCSPISGHRSVSWYQQTPGQGLQFLFEYFSETQRNKGNFPGRFSGRQFSNSRSEMNVSTLELGDSALYLCASSLGRDRELSNYGYTFGSGTRLTVV.

The chain uses TRBV13 and TRBJ2-3, with 9 bases fitting TRBD1. The CDR3 totals 15 residues. V lost 5 bases and J lost 6; bases outside the gene matches: 9. CDR1 PRHDT and CDR2 FYEKMQ come from the germline V gene (reference sequence). The CDR3 nucleotides are TGTGCCAGCAGCCAGCCGGGACAGGGAGTTGATACGCAGTATTTT. It codes for CASSQPGQGVDTQYF.

The rearrangement uses TRBV7-2 and TRBJ2-3; 7 nucleotides agree with TRBD1. With 2 bases clipped from V and 3 bases from J, the junction kept 5 bases outside the gene matches. Germline V gene sequence: CDR1 SGHTA, CDR2 FQGNSA. This CDR3 has 15 amino acids. CDR3 protein: CASSLRGQSTDTQYF. Written as DNA, the CDR3 is TGTGCCAGCAGCTTAAGGGGACAGTCTACAGATACGCAGTATTTT. Using reference TRBV7-2 and TRBJ2-3 for the parts outside the CDR3, the full variable domain is GAGVSQSPSNKVTEKGKDVELRCDPISGHTALYWYRQSLGQGLEFLIYFQGNSAPDKSGLPSDRFSAERTGGSVSTLTIQRTQQEDSAVYLCASSLRGQSTDTQYFGPGTRLTVL.